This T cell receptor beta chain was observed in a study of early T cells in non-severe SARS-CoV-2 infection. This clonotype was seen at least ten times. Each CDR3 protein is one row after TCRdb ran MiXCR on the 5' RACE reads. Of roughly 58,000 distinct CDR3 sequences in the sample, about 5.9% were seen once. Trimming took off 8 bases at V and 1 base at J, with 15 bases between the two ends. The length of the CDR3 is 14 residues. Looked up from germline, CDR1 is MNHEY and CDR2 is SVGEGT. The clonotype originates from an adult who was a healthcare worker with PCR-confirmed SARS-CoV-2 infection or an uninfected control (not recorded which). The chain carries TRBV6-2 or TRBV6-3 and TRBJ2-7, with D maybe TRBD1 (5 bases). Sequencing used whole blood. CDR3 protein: CASRPSGASYEQYF. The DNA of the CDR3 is TGTGCCAGCCGGCCGTCTGGGGCGTCCTACGAGCAGTACTTC.